Each of the 13 T cell receptor beta chains below was sequenced from the same sample in a study of blood T cells in healthy people across ages. A second PCR of 7 to 11 cycles used a sample-barcoded 5' primer and a J-beta primer mix. Via MiXCR, TCRdb re-called the 5' RACE reads, giving one row per CDR3 protein. The data show about 830,000 distinct CDR3 sequences, with less than 80% seen just once and 25% to 35% held by the top ten. Specimen: blood. Source of these receptors: a man aged 30-40 years in good health.

The V and J genes are TRBV5-1 and TRBJ1-4; D ambiguous. Germline CDR1 reads SGHRS; CDR2 reads YFSETQ. This CDR3 is 14 amino acids long. Trimming removed 2 bases from V and 4 bases from J, with 9 bases in between. The CDR3 sequence: CASSFRNGNEKLFF. CDR3 bases: TGCGCCAGCAGCTTCAGGAACGGTAATGAAAAACTGTTTTTT.

This clonotype was seen a few times. The rearrangement uses TRBV12-3 or TRBV12-4 and TRBJ2-7; no clear D gene. Near its end, the DNA agrees better with TRBJ2-5, so the J call may be wrong. The CDR3 runs to 14 residues. The CDR3 region is CASSSSDKTETQYF. The DNA of the CDR3 is TGTGCCAGCAGTTCTTCCGACAAAACGGAGACCCAGTACTTC.

This sequence joins TRBV20-1 and TRBJ1-2; D is uncertain. The CDR3 loop spans 14 amino acids. The ends were cut back, 0 bases at V and 2 bases at J, with 10 bases in the middle. Germline V gene data show CDR1 as DFQATT and CDR2 as SNEGSKA (reference sequence). In nucleotides, the CDR3 is TGCAGTGCTAGAGATCTCAGAGAAAACTATGGCTACACCTTC. Translation: CSARDLRENYGYTF.

The chain is built from TRBV20-1 and TRBJ2-2; 10 bases match TRBD1. CDR1 DFQATT and CDR2 SNEGSKA come from the germline V gene (reference sequence). The length of the CDR3 is 14 residues. Trimming cost V 6 bases and J 6 bases; bases outside gene matches: 7. CDR3 DNA sequence: TGCAGTGCCCTGGGACAGGGGCGCCCCGGGGAGCTGTTTTTT. Translating gives CSALGQGRPGELFF.

The chain couples TRBV29-1 to TRBJ2-7; possibly TRBD1 for D (5 bases). V was shortened by 1 base and J by 1 base, with 11 bases between the two germline ends. Germline V gene data show CDR1 as SQVTM and CDR2 as ANQGSEA. CDR3 length equals 14 residues. CDR3 residues: CSVEGIRGSYEQYF. The CDR3 bases are TGCAGCGTTGAAGGGATAAGGGGTTCCTACGAGCAGTACTTC.

The V and J genes are TRBV6-5 and TRBJ2-1; 9 bases map to TRBD1. The CDR3 loop spans 14 amino acids. Germline CDR1 reads MNHEY; CDR2 reads SVGAGI. J gave up 5 bases and V 6 bases, and 5 bases lay outside the gene matches. The CDR3 is CASSRRTGDNEQFF. Written as DNA, the CDR3 is TGTGCCAGCAGCCGACGGACAGGGGACAATGAGCAGTTCTTC.

The rearrangement uses TRBV2 and TRBJ1-1, with 7 positions matching TRBD1. Per germline, CDR1 SNHLY and CDR2 FYNNEI. Trimming took 3 bases from V and 0 from J; bases not matched to a gene: 7. The CDR3 has 16 residues. The CDR3 DNA is TGTGCCAGCAGTGAGCAAGGGGGCGGGATGAACACTGAAGCTTTCTTT. Translated, it gives CASSEQGGGMNTEAFF. The entire variable domain, with the rest obtained from reference TRBV2 and TRBJ1-1, is as follows: EPEVTQTPSHQVTQMGQEVILRCVPISNHLYFYWYRQILGQKVEFLVSFYNNEISEKSEIFDDQFSVERPDGSNFTLKIRSTKLEDSAMYFCASSEQGGGMNTEAFFGQGTRLTVV.

The gene calls are TRBV20-1 and TRBJ2-3, with 12 bases fitting TRBD2. V shed 5 bases and J 5 bases; nucleotides not matched to a gene: 5. The CDR3 sequence is 14 residues long. Germline CDR1 reads DFQATT; CDR2 reads SNEGSKA (reference sequence). Here the CDR3 DNA reads TGCAGTGCTGATACTAGCGGGGGGTTAGATACGCAGTATTTT. It translates to CSADTSGGLDTQYF.

The chain combines TRBV9 with TRBJ1-5, with 7 positions matching TRBD1. Germline assignment: CDR1 SGDLS and CDR2 YYNGEE. CDR3 length equals 16 residues. Trimming at V came to 4 bases and at J to 4 bases, leaving 11 bases not matched to a gene. This CDR3 is CASSPTPGQPNQPQHF. CDR3 DNA sequence: TGTGCCAGCAGCCCAACCCCGGGACAGCCTAATCAGCCCCAGCATTTT.

The chain joins TRBV20-1 to TRBJ2-1; 13 bases agree with TRBD2. Germline CDR1 and CDR2: DFQATT and SNEGSKA (reference sequence). J gave up 12 bases and V 0 bases, and 8 bases lay outside the gene matches. This CDR3 comprises 15 residues. The CDR3: CSARDAGTSGEAQFF. The DNA of the CDR3 is TGCAGTGCTAGAGACGCGGGGACTAGCGGGGAAGCGCAGTTCTTC.

This clonotype was detected once. This chain links TRBV6-2 or TRBV6-3 with TRBJ1-1, with 7 bases identical to TRBD1. CDR1 is MNHEY, CDR2 SVGEGT, per germline. This CDR3 region has 13 residues. The DNA for the CDR3 is TGTGTTGCCAAGACAGGGCTGAACACTGAAGCTTTCTTT. Protein: CVAKTGLNTEAFF.

This chain links TRBV6-6 with TRBJ2-7; unclear D gene. Germline CDR1 and CDR2: MNHNY and SVGAGI (reference sequence). Deletions cut 7 bases from V and 3 bases from J, with 13 bases between. There are 13 residues in the CDR3. The CDR3 DNA reads TGTGCCAGCACCGACGTCATTGTCTACGAGCAGTACTTC. Protein product: CASTDVIVYEQYF.

This sequence joins TRBV20-1 and TRBJ2-7; D call uncertain. CDR3 length: 13 residues. Trimming removed 3 bases at V and 4 bases at J, with 13 bases between. The V gene's germline CDR1 is DFQATT and CDR2 SNEGSKA (reference sequence). The CDR3 DNA follows: TGCAGTGCTAGCTTGTCAGGCGATTACGAGCAGTACTTC. It yields the protein CSASLSGDYEQYF.